Following are 3 T cell receptor beta chains from one sample sequenced in a study of monozygotic twins with inflammatory bowel disease. TCRdb reprocessed the 5' RACE reads, keeping one entry per CDR3 protein, no DNA. The clone table shows about 300,000 distinct CDR3 sequences, with the ten largest holding roughly 5.3%. Sequenced material: blood. These receptors were obtained from a human donor with ulcerative colitis or Crohn's disease, or a healthy co-twin of an affected twin (not recorded which).

This sequence joins TRBV6-2 or TRBV6-3 and TRBJ2-7; the TCRdb D gene call, TRBD1, has no DNA to confirm it. The CDR3 spans 14 residues. Per the germline V gene, CDR1 is MNHEY and CDR2 is SVGEGT. This CDR3 reads CASSRGQGKREQYF.

The CDR3 here is CASSLGSTNTGELFF. The chain links TRBV28 to TRBJ2-2. CDR3 length: 15 residues. Germline lookup yields CDR1 MDHEN and CDR2 SYDVKM.

The rearrangement joins TRBV5-1 to TRBJ2-3. The germline gives CDR1 SGHRS, CDR2 YFSETQ. The CDR3 sequence is 14 residues long. The CDR3 protein is CASSFGEVGDTQYF.